This T cell receptor beta chain was sequenced for a study of T-cell reconstitution after alpha-beta-depleted transplantation in children (dated by TCRdb to 2016 to 2017). Looking at the study overall: The study quantitatively tracked T-cell immune reconstitution after TCRalphabeta/CD19-depleted allogeneic hematopoietic cell transplantation in children using TCR repertoire profiling. The paper's findings and limits, for the study overall: Over subsequent months, a decline in hyperexpanded clone frequencies was noted, and after one year, T-cell counts and TCRbeta diversity were mostly ascribed to newly produced T cells. About two months after transplant, the apparently early recovery of alphabetaT-cell counts reportedly depended on just several hundred clones that had expanded rapidly and came from non-depleted graft cells. In some patients, the high TCRbeta diversity seen at day 60 was put down to recipient T cells and intrathymic progenitors that had survived conditioning.

Details on this clonotype: Its antigen remains unidentified. No base-level quality is on record; no much larger clone is a single base apart.

Libraries were constructed by PCR. TCRdb lists the instrument as Illumina HiSeq 2500. TCR libraries were prepared with molecular barcoding, using unique molecular identifiers to normalize TCRbeta repertoire quantification. TCRdb took the public reads, trimmed them with fastp at Q25, ran MiXCR for clone calling and kept in-frame beta chains. CDR3 protein sequences are deduplicated, and each keeps its most common genes and DNA. This sample comprises approximately 1,000,000 distinct CDR3 sequences, about 29% of them detected only once. Over 25% of the sample comes from the top ten. Spanning cysteine to phenylalanine, the CDR3 consists of 12 amino acids. CDR3 DNA only is kept here, 36 bases in frame from base 1. According to the germline V gene (reference sequence), CDR1 reads SEHNR and CDR2 reads FQNEAQ. Trimming removed 5 bases from V and 3 bases from J, leaving 8 bases between the germline ends. The intended sense of this specimen's treatment or condition label: allogeneic hematopoietic cell transplantation with graft depleted of TCRalphabeta T cells and CD19 B cells. The transplant recipients were children given TCRalphabeta/CD19-depleted allogeneic hematopoietic cell grafts.

The origin of this receptor is a boy under three years old who had a stem cell transplant for SCID, so the T cells may come from the graft donor. The source material was PBMCs, mostly from graft donor cells, sampled 360 days after TCRalphabeta/CD19-depleted stem cell transplant. The chain is assembled from TRBV7-9 and TRBJ2-7; the D gene cannot be named for sure. CDR3 sequence: CASSPPFYEQYF. The nucleotide sequence reads TGTGCCAGCAGCCCACCCTTCTACGAGCAGTACTTC.